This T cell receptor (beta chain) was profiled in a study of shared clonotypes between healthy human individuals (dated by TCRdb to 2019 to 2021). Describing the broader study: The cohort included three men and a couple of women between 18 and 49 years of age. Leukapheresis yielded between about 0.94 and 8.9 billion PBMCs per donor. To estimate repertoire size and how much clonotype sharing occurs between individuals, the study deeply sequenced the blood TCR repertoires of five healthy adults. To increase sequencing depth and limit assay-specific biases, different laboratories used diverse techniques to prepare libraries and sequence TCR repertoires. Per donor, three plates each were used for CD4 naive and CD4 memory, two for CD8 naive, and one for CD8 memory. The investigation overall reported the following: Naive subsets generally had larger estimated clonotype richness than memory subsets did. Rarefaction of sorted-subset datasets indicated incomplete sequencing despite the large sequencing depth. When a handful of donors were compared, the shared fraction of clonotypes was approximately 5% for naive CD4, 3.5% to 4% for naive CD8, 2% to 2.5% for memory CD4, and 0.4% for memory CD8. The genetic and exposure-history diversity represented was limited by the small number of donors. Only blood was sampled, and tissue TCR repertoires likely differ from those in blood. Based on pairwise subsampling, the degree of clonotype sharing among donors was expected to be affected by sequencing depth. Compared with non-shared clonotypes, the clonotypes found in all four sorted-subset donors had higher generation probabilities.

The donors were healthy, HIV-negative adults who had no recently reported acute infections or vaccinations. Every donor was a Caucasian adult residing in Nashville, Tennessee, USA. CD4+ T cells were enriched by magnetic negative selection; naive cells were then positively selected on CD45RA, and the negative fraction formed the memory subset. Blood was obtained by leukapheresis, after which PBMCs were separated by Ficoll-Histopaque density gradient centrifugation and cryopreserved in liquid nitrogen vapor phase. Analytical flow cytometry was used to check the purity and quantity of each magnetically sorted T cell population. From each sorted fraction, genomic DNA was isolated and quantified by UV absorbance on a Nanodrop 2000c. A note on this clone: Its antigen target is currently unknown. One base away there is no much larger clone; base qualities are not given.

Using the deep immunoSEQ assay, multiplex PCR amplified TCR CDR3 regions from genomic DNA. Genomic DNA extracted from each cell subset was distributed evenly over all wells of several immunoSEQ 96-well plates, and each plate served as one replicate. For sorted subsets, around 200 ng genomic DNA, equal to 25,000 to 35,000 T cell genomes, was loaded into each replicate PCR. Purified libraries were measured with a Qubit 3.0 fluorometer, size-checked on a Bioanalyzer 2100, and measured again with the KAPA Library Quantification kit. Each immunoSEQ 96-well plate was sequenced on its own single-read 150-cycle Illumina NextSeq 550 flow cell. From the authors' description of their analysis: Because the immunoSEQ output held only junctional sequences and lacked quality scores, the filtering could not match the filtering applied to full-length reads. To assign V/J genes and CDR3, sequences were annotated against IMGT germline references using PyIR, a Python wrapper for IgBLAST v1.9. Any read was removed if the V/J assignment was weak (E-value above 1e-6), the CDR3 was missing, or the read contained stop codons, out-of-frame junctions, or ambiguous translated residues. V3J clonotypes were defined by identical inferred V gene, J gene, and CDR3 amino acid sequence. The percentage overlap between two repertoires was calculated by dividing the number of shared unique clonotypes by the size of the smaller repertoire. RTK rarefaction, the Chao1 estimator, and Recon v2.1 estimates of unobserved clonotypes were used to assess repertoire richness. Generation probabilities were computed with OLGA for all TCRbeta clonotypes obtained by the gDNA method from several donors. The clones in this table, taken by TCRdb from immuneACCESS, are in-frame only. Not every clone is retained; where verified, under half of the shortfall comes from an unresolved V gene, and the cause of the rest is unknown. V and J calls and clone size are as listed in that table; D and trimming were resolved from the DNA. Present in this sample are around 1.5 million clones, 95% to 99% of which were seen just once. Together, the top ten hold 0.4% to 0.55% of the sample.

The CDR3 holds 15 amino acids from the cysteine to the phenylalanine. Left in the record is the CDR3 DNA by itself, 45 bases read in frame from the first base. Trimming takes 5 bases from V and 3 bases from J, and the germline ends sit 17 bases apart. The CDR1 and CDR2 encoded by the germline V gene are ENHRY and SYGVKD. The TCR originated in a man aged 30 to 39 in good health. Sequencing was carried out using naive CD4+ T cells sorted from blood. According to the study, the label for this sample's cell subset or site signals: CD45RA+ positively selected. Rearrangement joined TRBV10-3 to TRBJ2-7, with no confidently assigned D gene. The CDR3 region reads CAISRDLARNYEQYF. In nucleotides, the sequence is TGTGCCATCAGTCGAGACCTGGCTCGGAACTACGAGCAGTACTTC.